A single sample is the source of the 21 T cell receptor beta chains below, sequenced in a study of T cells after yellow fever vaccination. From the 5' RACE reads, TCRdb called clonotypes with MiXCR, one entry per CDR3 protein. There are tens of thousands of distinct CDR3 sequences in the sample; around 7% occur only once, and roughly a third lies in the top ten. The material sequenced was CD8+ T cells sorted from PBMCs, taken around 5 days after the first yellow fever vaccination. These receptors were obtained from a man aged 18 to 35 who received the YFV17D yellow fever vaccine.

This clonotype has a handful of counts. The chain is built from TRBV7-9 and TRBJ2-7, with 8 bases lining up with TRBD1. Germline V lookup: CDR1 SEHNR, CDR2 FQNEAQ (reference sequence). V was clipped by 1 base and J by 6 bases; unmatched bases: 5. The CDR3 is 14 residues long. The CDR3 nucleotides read TGTGCCAGCAGCTTAGAGGACAGGGCCCCCGAGCAGTACGTC. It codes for CASSLEDRAPEQYV.

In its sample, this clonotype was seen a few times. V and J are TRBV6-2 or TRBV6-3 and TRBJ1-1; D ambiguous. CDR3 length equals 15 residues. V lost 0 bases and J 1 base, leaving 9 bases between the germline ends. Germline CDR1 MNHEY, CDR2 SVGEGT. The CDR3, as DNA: TGTGCCAGCAGTTACTCGATTATGCGGAACACTGAAGCTTTCTTT. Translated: CASSYSIMRNTEAFF.

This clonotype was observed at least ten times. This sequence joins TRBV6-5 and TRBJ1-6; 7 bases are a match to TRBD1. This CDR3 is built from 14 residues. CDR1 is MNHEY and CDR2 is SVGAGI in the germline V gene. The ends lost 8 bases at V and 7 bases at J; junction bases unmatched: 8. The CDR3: CASRYLTGNSPLHF. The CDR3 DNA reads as TGTGCCAGCCGATATCTGACAGGGAATTCACCCCTCCACTTT.

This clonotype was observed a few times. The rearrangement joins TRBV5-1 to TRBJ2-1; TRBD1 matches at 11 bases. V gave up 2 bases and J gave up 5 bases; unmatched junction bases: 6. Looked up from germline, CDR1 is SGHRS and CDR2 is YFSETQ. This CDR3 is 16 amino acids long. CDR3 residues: CASSFLGTGGNNEQFF. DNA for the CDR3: TGCGCCAGCAGCTTTTTGGGGACAGGGGGGAACAATGAGCAGTTCTTC.

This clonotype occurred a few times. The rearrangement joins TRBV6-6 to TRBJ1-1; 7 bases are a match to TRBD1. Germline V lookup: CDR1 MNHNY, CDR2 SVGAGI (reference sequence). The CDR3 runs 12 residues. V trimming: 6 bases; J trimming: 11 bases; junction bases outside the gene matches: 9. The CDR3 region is CASSKTGSQAFF. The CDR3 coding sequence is TGTGCCAGCAGCAAGACAGGGTCTCAGGCTTTCTTT.

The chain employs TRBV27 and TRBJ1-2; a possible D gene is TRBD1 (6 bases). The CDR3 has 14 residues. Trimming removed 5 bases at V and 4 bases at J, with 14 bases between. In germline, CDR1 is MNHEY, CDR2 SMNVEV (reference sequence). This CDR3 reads CASSRAGQIYGYTF. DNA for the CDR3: TGTGCCAGCAGTCGCGCTGGACAGATCTATGGCTACACCTTC.

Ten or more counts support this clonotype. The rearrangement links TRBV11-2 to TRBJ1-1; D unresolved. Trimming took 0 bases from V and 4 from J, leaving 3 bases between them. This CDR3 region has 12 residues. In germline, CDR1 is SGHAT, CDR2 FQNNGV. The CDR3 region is CASSLESTEAFF. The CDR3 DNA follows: TGTGCCAGCAGCTTAGAAAGCACTGAAGCTTTCTTT.

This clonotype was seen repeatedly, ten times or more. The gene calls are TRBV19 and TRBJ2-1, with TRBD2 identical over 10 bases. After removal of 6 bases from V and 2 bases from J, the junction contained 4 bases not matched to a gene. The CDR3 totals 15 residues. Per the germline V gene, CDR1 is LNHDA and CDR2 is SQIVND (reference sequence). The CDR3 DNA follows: TGTGCCAGTAGCCGGACTAGCGGCACCTACAATGAGCAGTTCTTC. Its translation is CASSRTSGTYNEQFF. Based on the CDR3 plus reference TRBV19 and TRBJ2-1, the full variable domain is DGGITQSPKYLFRKEGQNVTLSCEQNLNHDAMYWYRQDPGQGLRLIYYSQIVNDFQKGDIAEGYSVSREKKESFPLTVTSAQKNPTAFYLCASSRTSGTYNEQFFGPGTRLTVL.

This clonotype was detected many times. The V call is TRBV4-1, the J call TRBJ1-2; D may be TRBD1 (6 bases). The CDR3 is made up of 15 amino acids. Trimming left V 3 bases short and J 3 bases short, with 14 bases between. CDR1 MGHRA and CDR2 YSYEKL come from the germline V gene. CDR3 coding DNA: TGCGCCAGCAGCCACCAGGACAGCCCCTACTATGGCTACACCTTC. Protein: CASSHQDSPYYGYTF.

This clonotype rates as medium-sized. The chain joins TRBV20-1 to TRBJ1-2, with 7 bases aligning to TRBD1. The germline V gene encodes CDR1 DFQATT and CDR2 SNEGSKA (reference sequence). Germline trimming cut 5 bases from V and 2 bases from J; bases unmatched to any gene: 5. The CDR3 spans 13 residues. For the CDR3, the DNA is TGCAGTGCTTCCAAGGACAGGAACTATGGCTACACCTTC. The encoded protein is CSASKDRNYGYTF.

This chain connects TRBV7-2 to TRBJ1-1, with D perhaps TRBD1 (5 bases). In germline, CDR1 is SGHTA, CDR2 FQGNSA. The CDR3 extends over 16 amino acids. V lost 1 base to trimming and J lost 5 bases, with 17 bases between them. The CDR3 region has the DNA TGTGCCAGCAGCTTAGAATTAACCTGGGGGAGGACTGAAGCTTTCTTT. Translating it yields CASSLELTWGRTEAFF. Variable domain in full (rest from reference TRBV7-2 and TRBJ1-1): GAGVSQSPSNKVTEKGKDVELRCDPISGHTALYWYRQSLGQGLEFLIYFQGNSAPDKSGLPSDRFSAERTGGSVSTLTIQRTQQEDSAVYLCASSLELTWGRTEAFFGQGTRLTVV.

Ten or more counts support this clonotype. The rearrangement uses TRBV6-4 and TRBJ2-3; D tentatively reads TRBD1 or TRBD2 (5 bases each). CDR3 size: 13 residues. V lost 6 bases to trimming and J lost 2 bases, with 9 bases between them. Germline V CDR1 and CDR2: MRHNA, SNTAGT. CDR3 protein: CASSTGPTDTQYF. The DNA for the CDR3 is TGTGCCAGCAGCACGGGGCCCACAGATACGCAGTATTTT.

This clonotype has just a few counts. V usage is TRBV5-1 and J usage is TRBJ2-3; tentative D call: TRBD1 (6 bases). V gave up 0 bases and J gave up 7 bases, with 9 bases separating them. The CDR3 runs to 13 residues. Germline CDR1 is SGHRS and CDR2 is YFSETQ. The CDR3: CASSLDRVNTQYF. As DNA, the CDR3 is TGCGCCAGCAGCTTGGACAGGGTGAATACGCAGTATTTT. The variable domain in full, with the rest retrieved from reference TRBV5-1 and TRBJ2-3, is KAGVTQTPRYLIKTRGQQVTLSCSPISGHRSVSWYQQTPGQGLQFLFEYFSETQRNKGNFPGRFSGRQFSNSRSEMNVSTLELGDSALYLCASSLDRVNTQYFGPGTRLTVL.

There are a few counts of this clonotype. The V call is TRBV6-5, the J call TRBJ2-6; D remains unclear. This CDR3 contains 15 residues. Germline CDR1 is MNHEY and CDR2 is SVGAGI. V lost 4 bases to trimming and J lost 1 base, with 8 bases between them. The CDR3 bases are TGTGCCAGCAGTTTTACAGAGTCTGGGGCCAACGTCCTGACTTTC. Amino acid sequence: CASSFTESGANVLTF.

CDR3 protein: CASSFIGQGYGYTF. In DNA form, the CDR3 reads TGTGCCAGCAGCTTTATCGGACAGGGTTATGGCTACACCTTC. The rearrangement links TRBV7-2 to TRBJ1-2, with 8 bases matching TRBD1. Unmatched junction bases numbered 5, after V lost 3 bases and J lost 5 bases. CDR3 length: 14 amino acids. Per germline, CDR1 SGHTA and CDR2 FQGNSA.

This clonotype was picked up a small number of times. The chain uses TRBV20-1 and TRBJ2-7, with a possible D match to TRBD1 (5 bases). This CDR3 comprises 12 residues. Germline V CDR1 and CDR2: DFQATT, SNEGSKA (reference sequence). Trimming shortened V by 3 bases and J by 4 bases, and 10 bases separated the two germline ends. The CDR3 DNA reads TGCAGTGCTAGCCCAGGGTCATACGAGCAGTACTTC. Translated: CSASPGSYEQYF.

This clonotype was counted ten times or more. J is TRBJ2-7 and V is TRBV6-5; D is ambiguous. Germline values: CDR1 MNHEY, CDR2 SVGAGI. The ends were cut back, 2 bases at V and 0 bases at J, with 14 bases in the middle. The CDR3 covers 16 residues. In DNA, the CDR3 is TGTGCCAGCAGTTACCCACCATCACAGAGCTCCTACGAGCAGTACGTC. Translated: CASSYPPSQSSYEQYV.

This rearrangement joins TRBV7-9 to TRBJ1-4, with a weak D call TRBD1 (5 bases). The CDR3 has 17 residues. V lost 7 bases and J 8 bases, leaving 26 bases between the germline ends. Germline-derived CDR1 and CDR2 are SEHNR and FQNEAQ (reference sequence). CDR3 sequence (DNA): TGTGCCAGCATCACTGTCTCCCAGGGTTATAATGGCGAAAAACTGTTTTTT. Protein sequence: CASITVSQGYNGEKLFF. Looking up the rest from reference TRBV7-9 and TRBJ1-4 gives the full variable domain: DTGVSQNPRHKITKRGQNVTFRCDPISEHNRLYWYRQTLGQGPEFLTYFQNEAQLEKSRLLSDRFSAERPKGSFSTLEIQRTEQGDSAMYLCASITVSQGYNGEKLFFGSGTQLSVL.

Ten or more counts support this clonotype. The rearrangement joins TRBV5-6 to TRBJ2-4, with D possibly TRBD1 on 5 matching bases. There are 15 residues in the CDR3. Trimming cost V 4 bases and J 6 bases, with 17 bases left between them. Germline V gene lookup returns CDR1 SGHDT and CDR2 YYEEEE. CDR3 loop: CASSPAGYYGNIQYF. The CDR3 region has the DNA TGTGCCAGCAGCCCAGCAGGGTATTATGGAAACATTCAGTACTTC.

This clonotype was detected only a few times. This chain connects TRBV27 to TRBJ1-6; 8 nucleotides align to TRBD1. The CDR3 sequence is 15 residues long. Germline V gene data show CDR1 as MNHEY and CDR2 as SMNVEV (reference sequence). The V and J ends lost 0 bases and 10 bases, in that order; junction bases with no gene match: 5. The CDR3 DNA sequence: TGTGCCAGCAGTTTATCGGGGACAGGTAGCTCACCCCTCCACTTT. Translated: CASSLSGTGSSPLHF.

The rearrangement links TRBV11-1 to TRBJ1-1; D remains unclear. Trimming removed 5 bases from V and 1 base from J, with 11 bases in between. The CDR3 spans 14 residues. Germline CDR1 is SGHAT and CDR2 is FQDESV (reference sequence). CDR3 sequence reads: CASSPTTRNTEAFF. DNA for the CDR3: TGTGCCAGCAGCCCGACGACGAGGAACACTGAAGCTTTCTTT.